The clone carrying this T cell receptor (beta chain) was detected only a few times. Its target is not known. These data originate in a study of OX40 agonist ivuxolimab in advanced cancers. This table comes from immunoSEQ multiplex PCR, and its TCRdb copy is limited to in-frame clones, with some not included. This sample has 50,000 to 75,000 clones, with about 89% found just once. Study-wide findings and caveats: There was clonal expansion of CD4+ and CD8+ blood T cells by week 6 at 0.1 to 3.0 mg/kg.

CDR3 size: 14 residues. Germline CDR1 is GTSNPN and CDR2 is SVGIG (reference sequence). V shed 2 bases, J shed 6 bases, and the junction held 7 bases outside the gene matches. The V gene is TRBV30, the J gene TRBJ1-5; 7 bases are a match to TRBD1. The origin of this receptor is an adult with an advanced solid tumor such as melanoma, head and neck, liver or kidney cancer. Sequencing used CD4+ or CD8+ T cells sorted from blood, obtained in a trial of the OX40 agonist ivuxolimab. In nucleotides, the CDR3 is TGTGCCTGGAGTCGACAGGGTGGCAGTCAGCCCCAGCATTTT. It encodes CAWSRQGGSQPQHF.